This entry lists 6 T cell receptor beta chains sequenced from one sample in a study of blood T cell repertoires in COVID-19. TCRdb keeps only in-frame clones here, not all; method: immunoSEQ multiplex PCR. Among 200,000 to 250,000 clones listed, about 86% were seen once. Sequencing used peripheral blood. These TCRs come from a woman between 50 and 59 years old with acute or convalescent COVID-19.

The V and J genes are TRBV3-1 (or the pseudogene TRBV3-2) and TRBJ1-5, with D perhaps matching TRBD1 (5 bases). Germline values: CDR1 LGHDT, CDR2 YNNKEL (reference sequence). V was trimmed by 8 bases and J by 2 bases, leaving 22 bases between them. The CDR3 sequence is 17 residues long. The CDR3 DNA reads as TGTGCCAGCCCCCAAGAAGGGGCACTTGGAGGCAATCAGCCCCAGCATTTT. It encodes CASPQEGALGGNQPQHF.

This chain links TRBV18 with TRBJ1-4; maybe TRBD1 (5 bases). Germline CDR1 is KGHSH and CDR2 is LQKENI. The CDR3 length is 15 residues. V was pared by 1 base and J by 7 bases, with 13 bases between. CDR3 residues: CASSPLAQGGEKLFF. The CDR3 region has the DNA TGTGCCAGCTCACCACTAGCCCAGGGAGGTGAAAAACTGTTTTTT.

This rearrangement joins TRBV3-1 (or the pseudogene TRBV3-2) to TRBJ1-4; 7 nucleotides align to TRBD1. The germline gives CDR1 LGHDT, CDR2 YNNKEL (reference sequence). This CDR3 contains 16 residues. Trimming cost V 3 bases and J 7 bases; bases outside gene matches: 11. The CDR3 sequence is CASSHDTGAVGEKLFF. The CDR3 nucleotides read TGTGCCAGCAGCCACGACACAGGGGCGGTCGGTGAAAAACTGTTTTTT.

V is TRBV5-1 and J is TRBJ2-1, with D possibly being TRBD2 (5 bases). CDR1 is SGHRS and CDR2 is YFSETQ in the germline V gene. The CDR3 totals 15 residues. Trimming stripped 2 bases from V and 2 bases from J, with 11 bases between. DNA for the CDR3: TGCGCCAGCAGCTTCAGCGGCCCGACCTACAATGAGCAGTTCTTC. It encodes CASSFSGPTYNEQFF.

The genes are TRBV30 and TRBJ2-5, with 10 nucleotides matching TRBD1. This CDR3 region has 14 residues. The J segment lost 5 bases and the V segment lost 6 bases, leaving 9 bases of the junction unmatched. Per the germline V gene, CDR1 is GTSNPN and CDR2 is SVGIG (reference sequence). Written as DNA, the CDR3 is TGTGCCTGTTTGACAGGGGGCTATGGGGAGACCCAGTACTTC. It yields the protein CACLTGGYGETQYF.

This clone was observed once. This CDR3 is CASRRGTIYEQYF. The CDR3 DNA is TGTGCCAGCAGGCGGGGGACGATCTACGAGCAGTACTTC. The gene calls are TRBV6-5 and TRBJ2-7; 7 positions agree with TRBD2. Germline V gives CDR1 MNHEY, CDR2 SVGAGI. The CDR3 is made up of 13 amino acids. Trimming removed 6 bases from V and 3 bases from J; junction bases left unmatched: 5.